This T cell receptor (beta chain) appears in the sequencing data of a study of blood T cell repertoires in COVID-19 (dated by TCRdb to the early 2020s). About the study as a whole: Collaborator samples came from the United States, Italy and Spain and covered acute and convalescent phases of COVID-19. Where HLA class I and class II types were available, the types were taken from metadata supplied by the sample provider, not from assay-based typing. The dataset comprised deeply sampled blood TCRbeta repertoires from subjects exposed to, actively infected with, or recovered from COVID-19. Samples came from the ongoing ImmuneRACE study (first 160 participants) plus 1,254 subjects from 6 global collaborators. The repertoires were released in a freely available public database meant as a resource for research on the immune response to SARS-CoV-2. The prospective study material was composed of cDNA or gDNA derived from T cells, B-cell-depleted T cells, or PBMCs. Nearly every sample came with metadata listing a de-identified subject ID, COVID-19 status, age in years and sex.

TCRbeta CDR3 regions were amplified from genomic DNA using the immunoSEQ Assay, a bias-controlled multiplex PCR. As for how the authors treated the data: Nucleated cell counts per sample were estimated from amplification of reference gene primers within the assay. To quantify the absolute abundance of each unique TCRbeta CDR3 rearrangement, sequence reads were collapsed and filtered. For each sample, productive Simpson clonality was calculated by taking the square root of Simpson's diversity index across productive rearrangements. Here the immuneACCESS table is served through TCRdb, limited to in-frame sequences with V and J called. Missing clones are a known gap in these copies; in checked studies unresolved V genes cover under half, and the rest lacks a known reason. V, J and clone size derive from that table, while D and trimming were established from the DNA sequence. Counted in this sample were approximately 290,000 clones; roughly 92% of them appeared once. In total, the top ten clones hold around 2.2% of the sample.

Relative to germline, V is 4 bases shorter and J is 6 bases shorter, with 10 bases between their ends. Based on the germline V gene, the CDR1 and CDR2 sequences are ENHRY and SYGVKD. The CDR3 covers 13 residues, taking in both the cysteine and the phenylalanine. Only the CDR3 DNA is retained, 39 bases long and in frame from the first base. In Seattle, one collaborating source enrolled patients while the infection was active and tracked those patients longitudinally over the course of disease. Whole blood was collected in K2EDTA tubes by collaborating institutions according to the institutions' own protocols. For TCRbeta analysis, collaborators shipped samples in one of three forms: frozen whole blood, isolated PBMCs, or DNA extracted from either of those sample types. Results and caveats for the whole study, not just this receptor: The amount of clinical and demographic metadata varied by source and participant and was provided uncurated.

Turning to this clone: Its cognate antigen has yet to be identified. Base qualities are missing; no much larger clone stands one base away.

Source material: peripheral blood. The chain uses TRBV10-3 and TRBJ2-1; TRBD1 is possibly the D segment (5 matching bases). The TCR originated in a woman in her thirties with COVID-19, enrolled during active disease. The nucleotides are TGTGCCATCAGTGTCCAGGGTTCCAATGAGCAGTTCTTC. This translates into CAISVQGSNEQFF.